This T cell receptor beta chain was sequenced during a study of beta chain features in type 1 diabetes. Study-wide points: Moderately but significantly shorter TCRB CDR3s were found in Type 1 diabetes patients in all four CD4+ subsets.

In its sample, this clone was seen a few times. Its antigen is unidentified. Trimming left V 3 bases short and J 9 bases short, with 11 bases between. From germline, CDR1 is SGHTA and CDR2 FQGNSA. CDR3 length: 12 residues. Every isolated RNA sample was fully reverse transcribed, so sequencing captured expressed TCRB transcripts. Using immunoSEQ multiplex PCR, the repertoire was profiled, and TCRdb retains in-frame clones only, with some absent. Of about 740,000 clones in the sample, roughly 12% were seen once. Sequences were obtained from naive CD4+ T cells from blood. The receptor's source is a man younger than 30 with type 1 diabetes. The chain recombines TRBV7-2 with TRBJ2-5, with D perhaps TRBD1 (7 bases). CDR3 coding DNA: TGTGCCAGCAGCTTCACAGGGGAGGCCCAGTACTTC. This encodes CASSFTGEAQYF.